The T cell receptor beta chain described here comes from a study of identical twins. From the 5' RACE reads, TCRdb called clonotypes with MiXCR, one entry per CDR3 protein. Among about 250,000 distinct CDR3 sequences listed, about 14% were seen once. The CDR3 is made up of 14 amino acids. The junction had 6 bases not matched to a gene; V was cut back by 2 bases and J by 6 bases. The sequenced material came from memory (CD45RO+) T cells sorted from blood. This clonotype was obtained from a woman aged 18-30 years in good health. The chain uses TRBV12-3 or TRBV12-4 and TRBJ1-2, with 7 nucleotides matching TRBD1. This chain's CDR3 is CASSLHRGIDGYTF. CDR3 bases: TGTGCCAGCAGTTTACACAGGGGCATCGATGGCTACACCTTC.